These 13 T cell receptor beta chains came from one sample sequenced in a study of monozygotic twins with inflammatory bowel disease. TCRdb reprocessed the 5' RACE reads and reports one entry per CDR3 protein, with no DNA. Its table records 200,000 to 250,000 distinct CDR3 sequences. The sample consisted of blood. The source is a human donor with ulcerative colitis or Crohn's disease, or a healthy co-twin of an affected twin (not recorded which).

This chain uses TRBV7-3 with TRBJ2-2. The length of the CDR3 is 14 residues. CDR1 is SGHTA and CDR2 is FQGTGA in the germline V gene. The CDR3 loop reads CASSLSPAAGELFF.

The genes are TRBV18 and TRBJ1-2; TCRdb names TRBD1, which stays unverified in the absence of DNA. The CDR3 runs to 15 residues. Germline CDR1 is KGHSH and CDR2 is LQKENI. The CDR3: CASSTGGRGAYGYTF.

The gene calls are TRBV5-1 and TRBJ2-2; TCRdb returns TRBD2, unconfirmable since there is no DNA. Germline values: CDR1 SGHRS, CDR2 YFSETQ. The CDR3 is 15 amino acids. The CDR3 sequence: CASSSTSRNTGELFF.

The gene calls are TRBV9 and TRBJ2-7; TCRdb designates TRBD2, a call that cannot be tested without DNA. The germline V gene encodes CDR1 SGDLS and CDR2 YYNGEE. The length of the CDR3 is 14 residues. The CDR3 spells CASSTAGGYGEQYF.

The genes are TRBV4-2 and TRBJ1-4; TCRdb's D call of TRBD1 is untestable without DNA. Germline loops: CDR1 LGHNA, CDR2 YNFKEQ. This CDR3 spans 14 amino acids. CDR3: CASSQQGASEKLFF.

V usage is TRBV3-1 and J usage is TRBJ2-1; TCRdb outputs TRBD2, but without DNA this stays unchecked. Germline V gene sequence: CDR1 LGHDT, CDR2 YNNKEL (reference sequence). The CDR3 is made up of 16 amino acids. The chain's CDR3 is CASSHRGLLDYNEQFF.

CDR3 amino acids: CASSLFGTGGGEQFF. J is TRBJ2-1 and V is TRBV11-2; TCRdb's D gene call, TRBD1, goes unchecked for lack of DNA. Per germline, CDR1 SGHAT and CDR2 FQNNGV. The CDR3 totals 15 residues.

V gene TRBV7-2 combines with J gene TRBJ2-2; the D call from TCRdb, TRBD2, cannot be confirmed without DNA. CDR3 length: 15 amino acids. CDR1 and CDR2 (germline): SGHTA, FQGNSA. CDR3 region: CASSPSLGPTGELFF.

J is TRBJ2-5 and V is TRBV2; TCRdb's D call, TRBD2, is unchecked because there is no DNA. Germline V gene lookup returns CDR1 SNHLY and CDR2 FYNNEI. The CDR3 sequence is 15 residues long. This chain's CDR3 is CASSAQLAGWETQYF.

This sequence joins TRBV7-9 and TRBJ1-4. Germline assignment: CDR1 SEHNR and CDR2 FQNEAQ (reference sequence). The CDR3 is 15 residues long. CDR3 residues: CASSSSGTLGEKLFF. The full variable domain, completed using reference TRBV7-9 and TRBJ1-4, is DTGVSQNPRHKITKRGQNVTFRCDPISEHNRLYWYRQTLGQGPEFLTYFQNEAQLEKSRLLSDRFSAERPKGSFSTLEIQRTEQGDSAMYLCASSSSGTLGEKLFFGSGTQLSVL.

The rearrangement joins TRBV7-2 to TRBJ2-7; there is no DNA to check the TCRdb D call of TRBD1. CDR1 SGHTA and CDR2 FQGNSA come from the germline V gene. The CDR3 runs to 16 residues. The CDR3 loop is CASSLQAGVTTYEQYF. Variable domain in full (rest from reference TRBV7-2 and TRBJ2-7): GAGVSQSPSNKVTEKGKDVELRCDPISGHTALYWYRQSLGQGLEFLIYFQGNSAPDKSGLPSDRFSAERTGGSVSTLTIQRTQQEDSAVYLCASSLQAGVTTYEQYFGPGTRLTVT.

This sequence joins TRBV15 and TRBJ2-3. Germline CDR1 and CDR2: LNHNV and YYDKDF (reference sequence). The CDR3 extends over 16 amino acids. CDR3 region: CATSRDQVRSTDTQYF.

The chain uses TRBV4-1 and TRBJ2-7. Germline V gives CDR1 MGHRA, CDR2 YSYEKL. The length of the CDR3 is 13 residues. The CDR3 loop reads CASSRTVIYEQYF.